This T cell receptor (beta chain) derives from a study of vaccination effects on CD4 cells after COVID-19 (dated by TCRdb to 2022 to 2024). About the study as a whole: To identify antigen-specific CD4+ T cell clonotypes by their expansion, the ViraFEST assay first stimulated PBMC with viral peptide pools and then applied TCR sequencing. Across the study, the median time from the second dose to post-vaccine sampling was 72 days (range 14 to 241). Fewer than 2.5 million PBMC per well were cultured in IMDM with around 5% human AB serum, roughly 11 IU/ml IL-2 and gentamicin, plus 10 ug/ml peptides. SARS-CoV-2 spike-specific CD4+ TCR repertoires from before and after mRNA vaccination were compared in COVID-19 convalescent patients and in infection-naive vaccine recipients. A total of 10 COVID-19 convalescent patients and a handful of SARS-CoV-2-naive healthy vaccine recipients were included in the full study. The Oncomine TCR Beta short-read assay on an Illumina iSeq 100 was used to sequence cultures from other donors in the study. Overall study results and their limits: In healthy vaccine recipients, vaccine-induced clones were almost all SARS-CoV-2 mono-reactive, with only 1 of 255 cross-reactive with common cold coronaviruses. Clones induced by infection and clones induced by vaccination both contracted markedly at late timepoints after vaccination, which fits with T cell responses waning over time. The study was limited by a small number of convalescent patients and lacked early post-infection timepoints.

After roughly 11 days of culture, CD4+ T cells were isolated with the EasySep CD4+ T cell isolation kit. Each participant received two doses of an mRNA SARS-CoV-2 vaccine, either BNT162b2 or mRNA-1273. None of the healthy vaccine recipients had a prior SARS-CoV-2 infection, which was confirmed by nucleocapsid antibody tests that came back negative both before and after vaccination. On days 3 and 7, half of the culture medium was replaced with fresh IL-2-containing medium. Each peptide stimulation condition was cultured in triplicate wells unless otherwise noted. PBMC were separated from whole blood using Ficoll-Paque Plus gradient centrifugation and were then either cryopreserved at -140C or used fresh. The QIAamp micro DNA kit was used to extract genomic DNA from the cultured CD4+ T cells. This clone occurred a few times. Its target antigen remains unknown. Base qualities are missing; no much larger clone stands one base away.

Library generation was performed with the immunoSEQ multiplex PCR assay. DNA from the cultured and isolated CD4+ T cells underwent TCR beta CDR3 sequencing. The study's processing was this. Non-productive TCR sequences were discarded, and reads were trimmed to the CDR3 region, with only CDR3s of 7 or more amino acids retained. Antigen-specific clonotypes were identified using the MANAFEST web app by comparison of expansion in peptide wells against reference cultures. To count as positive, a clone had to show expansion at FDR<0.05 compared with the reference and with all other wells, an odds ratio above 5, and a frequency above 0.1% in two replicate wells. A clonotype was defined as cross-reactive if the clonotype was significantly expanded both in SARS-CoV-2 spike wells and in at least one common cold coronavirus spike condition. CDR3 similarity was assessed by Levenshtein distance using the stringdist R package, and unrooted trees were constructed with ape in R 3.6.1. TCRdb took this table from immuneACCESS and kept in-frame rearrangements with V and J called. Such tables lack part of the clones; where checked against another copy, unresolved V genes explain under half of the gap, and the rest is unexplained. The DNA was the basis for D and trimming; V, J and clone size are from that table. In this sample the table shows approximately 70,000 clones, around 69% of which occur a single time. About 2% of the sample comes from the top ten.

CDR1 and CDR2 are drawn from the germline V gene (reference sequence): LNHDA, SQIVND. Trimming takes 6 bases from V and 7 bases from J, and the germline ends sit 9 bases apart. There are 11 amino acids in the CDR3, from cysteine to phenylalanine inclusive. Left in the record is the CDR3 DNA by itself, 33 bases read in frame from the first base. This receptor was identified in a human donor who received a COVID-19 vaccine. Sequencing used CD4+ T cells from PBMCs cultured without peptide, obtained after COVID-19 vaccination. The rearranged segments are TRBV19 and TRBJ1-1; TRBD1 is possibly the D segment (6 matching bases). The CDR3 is CASSNRVEAFF. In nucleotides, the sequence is TGTGCCAGTAGCAACAGGGTTGAAGCTTTCTTT.